This is a list of T cell receptor beta chains from one sample in a study of OX40 agonist ivuxolimab in advanced cancers. Produced via immunoSEQ multiplex PCR; TCRdb's table is partial and in-frame only. Here the sample spans around 70,000 clones, around nine tenths being singletons. Sequenced material: CD4+ or CD8+ T cells sorted from blood, taken in a trial of the OX40 agonist ivuxolimab. These receptors were obtained from an adult with an advanced solid tumor such as melanoma, head and neck, liver or kidney cancer. CDR3s include the opening cysteine and the closing phenylalanine or tryptophan.

>TRBV28|TRBJ2-1
CASSSPRWAGDEQFF
>TRBV28|TRBJ1-6
CASSLDGYNSPLHF
>TRBV7-9|TRBJ1-4
CASSPGTGGVREKLFF
>TRBV13|TRBJ1-1
CASSFGTGAFF
>TRBV19|TRBJ1-5
CASSMYGNSNQPQHF
>TRBV6-5|TRBJ2-7
CASSLGPGEQYF
>TRBV6-1|TRBJ2-7
CASSAVSSYEQYF
>TRBV27|TRBJ1-1
CASSLSWTGNTEAFF
>TRBV29-1|TRBJ1-2
CSVEEWDRGPDFRYGYTF
>TRBV19|TRBJ1-1
CASNPSMNTEAFF
>TRBV28|TRBJ1-1
CASSFTGASTEAFF
>TRBV14|TRBJ2-7
CASSPVGGVTVQYF
>TRBV27|TRBJ1-1
CASSLFTGSNTEAFF
>TRBV7-6|TRBJ1-1
CASSLVQGANTEAFF
>TRBV13|TRBJ1-4
CASSPGSRGKGEKLFF
>TRBV27|TRBJ2-7
CASQRGVSSYEQYF
>TRBV4-3|TRBJ2-7
CASSQDLDKEQYF
>TRBV5-1|TRBJ2-7
CASSFSGTNFEQYF
>TRBV6-1|TRBJ2-5
CASSEGSTGAWWETQYF
>TRBV18|TRBJ2-7
CASSPTETYEQYF
>TRBV2|TRBJ2-2
CASSAVTSNTGELFF
>TRBV7-9|TRBJ2-5
CASSPGTGEEETQYF
>TRBV4-1|TRBJ2-7
CASSQGWGASGSSYEQYF
>TRBV14|TRBJ2-7
CASSLGQSFAYEQYF
>TRBV5-5|TRBJ2-7
CASSAYGAASYEQYF
>TRBV7-9|-
CASRISGTGEYEQYF
>TRBV6-5|TRBJ1-1
CASNLDSLDTEAFF
>TRBV30|TRBJ1-2
CAFISNYGYTF
>TRBV5-1|TRBJ2-3
CASSLLSHTDTQYF
>TRBV27|TRBJ1-2
CASSPGQGILTNYGYTF
>TRBV6-5|TRBJ2-7
CASRNRGDYEQYF
>TRBV9|TRBJ1-1
CASSVVGQTEAFF
>TRBV10-3|TRBJ1-2
CAISEGAQGLAYGYTF
>TRBV27|TRBJ2-1
CASSLGNEQFF
>TRBV30|TRBJ2-7
CAWSVWIGEAYEQYF
>TRBV4-3|TRBJ2-1
CASSQEGGESSYNEQFF
>TRBV11-3|TRBJ2-3
CASSLDVRDTQYF
>TRBV19|TRBJ2-1
CASSIGVRSSYNEQFF
>TRBV7-7|TRBJ2-3
CASSLGTKSTDTQYF
>TRBV2|TRBJ1-1
CASSGGQGLGEAFF
>TRBV30|TRBJ1-1
CAWSVGPAGTEAFF
>TRBV6-5|TRBJ1-1
CASSYSTGTEAFF
>TRBV6-4|TRBJ2-7
CASSDFYEGSAFSYEQYF
>TRBV12-5|TRBJ1-1
CASGSYRGDMNTEAFF
>TRBV19|TRBJ1-5
CASSIWDSNQPQHF
>TRBV6-1|TRBJ2-7
CASSEDGGSAYEQYF
>TRBV7-9|TRBJ2-5
CASSLGQGRSETQYF
>TRBV2|TRBJ2-3
CASSDYTDTQYF
>TRBV19|TRBJ1-4
CASGRISTNEKLFF
>TRBV19|TRBJ2-1
CASSIASRSSYNEQFF
>TRBV30|TRBJ1-1
CAWTLGQGNTEAFF
>TRBV14|TRBJ2-7
CASSPGTGWEQYF
>TRBV6-6|TRBJ1-2
CASSKPDREKYGYTF
>TRBV27|TRBJ2-7
CASSLAVTSYEQYF
>TRBV7-2|TRBJ1-5
CASSLQGWGQPQHF